This paragraph reports one T cell receptor beta chain. The sample belongs to a study of shared clonotypes between healthy human individuals. The germline V gene encodes CDR1 MNHEY and CDR2 SVGAGI. V trimming: 8 bases; J trimming: 2 bases; junction bases outside the gene matches: 7. The CDR3 runs to 15 residues. Libraries were prepared by immunoSEQ multiplex PCR; TCRdb keeps only in-frame clonotypes and omits some of them. The data show about 480,000 clones, about four fifths seen once. The receptor comes from a woman between 35 and 50 years old in good health. Some clones in this sample may be carry-over from other donors' samples. Sequenced input: PBMCs. The rearrangement uses TRBV6-5 and TRBJ2-1; 9 bases are a match to TRBD1. CDR3 in DNA: TGTGCCAGCCAGGACGGGACAGGGACCTACAATGAGCAGTTCTTC. This sequence encodes CASQDGTGTYNEQFF.